What follows are 12 T cell receptor beta chains derived from one specimen sequenced in a study of blood T cell repertoires in COVID-19. TCRdb's copy holds only in-frame clones and misses some; the assay was immunoSEQ multiplex PCR. Among fewer than 200,000 clones listed, 79% were seen once. The sample consisted of PBMCs or T cells enriched from blood (not recorded which). These receptors came from a woman in her seventies in a cohort exposed to, infected with or recovered from COVID-19 (not recorded which).

This clone turned up a few times. The J gene is TRBJ1-5, the V gene TRBV6-5; 8 positions match TRBD1. J lost 5 bases, V lost 5 bases, and 2 bases had no gene match. The CDR3 is 13 amino acids. Germline V gene sequence: CDR1 MNHEY, CDR2 SVGAGI. CDR3 protein: CASSRDRYQPQHF. The CDR3 DNA sequence: TGTGCCAGCAGTCGGGACAGGTATCAGCCCCAGCATTTT.

The chain combines TRBV6-6 with TRBJ2-3, with 9 bases identical to TRBD1. Trimming cost V 5 bases and J 3 bases; bases outside gene matches: 3. The CDR3 runs to 14 residues. Germline assignment: CDR1 MNHNY and CDR2 SVGAGI (reference sequence). The CDR3 sequence is CASSAGTGTDTQYF. As DNA, the CDR3 is TGTGCCAGCAGTGCCGGGACAGGGACAGATACGCAGTATTTT.

V and J are TRBV20-1 and TRBJ2-2; perhaps TRBD2 as D (5 bases). CDR3 length equals 14 residues. The V and J ends lost 3 bases and 2 bases respectively, with 10 bases between them. The germline V gene has CDR1 DFQATT and CDR2 SNEGSKA (reference sequence). The CDR3 spells CSASPSGNTGELFF. CDR3 nucleotides: TGCAGTGCTAGTCCCAGCGGTAACACCGGGGAGCTGTTTTTT.

The chain has TRBV4-1 and TRBJ2-1; 9 bases are a match to TRBD2. The CDR3 runs to 17 residues. The V gene's germline CDR1 is MGHRA and CDR2 YSYEKL. The V gene end was trimmed by 0 bases and the J gene end by 4 bases; junction bases not matched to a gene: 7. The CDR3 region has the DNA TGCGCCAGCAGCCAAGAAGGCGGGAGGGGCAATTACAATGAGCAGTTCTTC. Amino acids: CASSQEGGRGNYNEQFF.

The J gene is TRBJ2-5, the V gene TRBV4-1; a possible D gene is TRBD2 (5 bases). V was shortened by 3 bases and J by 1 base, with 15 bases between the two germline ends. Germline V lookup: CDR1 MGHRA, CDR2 YSYEKL. The CDR3 runs to 16 residues. The CDR3 spells CASSQTGLKLQETQYF. Written as DNA, the CDR3 is TGCGCCAGCAGCCAGACGGGATTAAAGCTCCAAGAGACCCAGTACTTC.

The V and J genes are TRBV3-1 (or the pseudogene TRBV3-2) and TRBJ2-2; 9 bases line up with TRBD1. The length of the CDR3 is 16 residues. Germline CDR1 reads LGHDT; CDR2 reads YNNKEL (reference sequence). V lost 1 base and J lost 2; bases outside the gene matches: 2. As DNA, the CDR3 is TGTGCCAGCAGCCAAGCGGGACAGGGAAACACCGGGGAGCTGTTTTTT. Its translation is CASSQAGQGNTGELFF.

This chain uses TRBV7-3 with TRBJ2-2; D not certain. The CDR3 spans 16 residues. CDR1 SGHTA and CDR2 FQGTGA come from the germline V gene. With 5 bases removed from V and 0 bases from J, the gap between germline ends came to 13 bases. DNA of the CDR3: TGTGCCAGCAGCCATCTCCGAGCCACGAACACCGGGGAGCTGTTTTTT. Translated: CASSHLRATNTGELFF.

The CDR3, as DNA: TGTGCCAGCAGGGACGACAGGGGGGAGACCTATGGCTACACCTTC. This codes for CASRDDRGETYGYTF. The chain links TRBV2 to TRBJ1-2; 9 bases line up with TRBD1. CDR3 length: 15 residues. Germline CDR1 and CDR2: SNHLY and FYNNEI. J lost 4 bases, V lost 6 bases, and 9 bases had no gene match.

The gene calls are TRBV28 and TRBJ2-7; maybe TRBD1 (6 bases). This CDR3 has 15 amino acids. Germline lookup yields CDR1 MDHEN and CDR2 SYDVKM. V was shortened by 4 bases and J by 2 bases, with 15 bases between the two germline ends. CDR3 coding DNA: TGTGCCAGCAGTTCCTATACGGGACAACCCTACGAGCAGTACTTC. It encodes CASSSYTGQPYEQYF.

This clone was seen more than once but under ten times. The rearrangement links TRBV4-1 to TRBJ2-1; 10 bases align to TRBD2. Germline V gene sequence: CDR1 MGHRA, CDR2 YSYEKL. With V trimmed by 3 bases and J by 2 bases, 4 bases remained unmatched. This CDR3 spans 16 amino acids. This CDR3 is CASSQKLAGAYNEQFF. In DNA form, the CDR3 reads TGCGCCAGCAGCCAGAAGCTAGCGGGAGCCTACAATGAGCAGTTCTTC.

The V and J genes are TRBV9 and TRBJ2-3; a possible D gene is TRBD2 (5 bases). Germline CDR1 and CDR2: SGDLS and YYNGEE. CDR3 length: 14 residues. The V end lost 0 bases, the J end lost 6 bases, and 11 bases lay between the germline ends. The CDR3 nucleotides are TGTGCCAGCAGCGTAGCTGGGAGTGGGGATACGCAGTATTTT. Translation: CASSVAGSGDTQYF.

The table lists this clone with a count of one. The chain couples TRBV7-3 to TRBJ2-2; TRBD2 might be the D (6 bases). The germline V gene encodes CDR1 SGHTA and CDR2 FQGTGA. This CDR3 region has 14 residues. The ends were cut back, 3 bases at V and 6 bases at J, with 11 bases in the middle. CDR3 region: CASSFGGSAGELFF. The CDR3 DNA follows: TGTGCCAGCAGCTTCGGGGGTAGCGCCGGGGAGCTGTTTTTT.